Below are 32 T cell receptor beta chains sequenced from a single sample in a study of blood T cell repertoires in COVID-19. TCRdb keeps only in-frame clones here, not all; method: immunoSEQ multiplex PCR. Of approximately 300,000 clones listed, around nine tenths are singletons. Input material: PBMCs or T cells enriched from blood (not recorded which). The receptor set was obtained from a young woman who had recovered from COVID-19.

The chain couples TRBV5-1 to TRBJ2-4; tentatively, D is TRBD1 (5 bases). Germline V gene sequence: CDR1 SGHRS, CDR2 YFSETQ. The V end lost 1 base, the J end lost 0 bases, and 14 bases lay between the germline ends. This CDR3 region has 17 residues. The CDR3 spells CASSLIADNLAKNIQYF. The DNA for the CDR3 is TGCGCCAGCAGCTTGATTGCGGACAACTTAGCCAAAAACATTCAGTACTTC.

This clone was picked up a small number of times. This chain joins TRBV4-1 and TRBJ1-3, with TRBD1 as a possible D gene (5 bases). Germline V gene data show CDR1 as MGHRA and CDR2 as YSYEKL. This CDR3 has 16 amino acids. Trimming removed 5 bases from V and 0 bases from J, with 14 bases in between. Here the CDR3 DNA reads TGCGCCAGCAGCGAACGCTTGGACAACTCTGGAAACACCATATATTTT. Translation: CASSERLDNSGNTIYF.

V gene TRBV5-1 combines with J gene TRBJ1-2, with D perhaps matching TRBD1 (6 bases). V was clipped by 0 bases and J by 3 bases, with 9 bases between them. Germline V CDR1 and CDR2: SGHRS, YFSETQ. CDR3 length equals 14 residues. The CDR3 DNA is TGCGCCAGCAGCTTGGAGTCAGGGGACTATGGCTACACCTTC. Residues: CASSLESGDYGYTF. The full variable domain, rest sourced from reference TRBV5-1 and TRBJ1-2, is KAGVTQTPRYLIKTRGQQVTLSCSPISGHRSVSWYQQTPGQGLQFLFEYFSETQRNKGNFPGRFSGRQFSNSRSEMNVSTLELGDSALYLCASSLESGDYGYTFGSGTRLTVV.

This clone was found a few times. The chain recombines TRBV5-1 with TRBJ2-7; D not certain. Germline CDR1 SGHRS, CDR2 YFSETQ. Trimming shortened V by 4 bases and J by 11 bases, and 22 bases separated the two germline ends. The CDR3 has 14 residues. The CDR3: CASSPTTSSMVEYF. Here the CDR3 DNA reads TGCGCCAGCAGCCCAACTACCTCTTCAATGGTGGAGTACTTC. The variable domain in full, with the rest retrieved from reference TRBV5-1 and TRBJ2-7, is KAGVTQTPRYLIKTRGQQVTLSCSPISGHRSVSWYQQTPGQGLQFLFEYFSETQRNKGNFPGRFSGRQFSNSRSEMNVSTLELGDSALYLCASSPTTSSMVEYFGPGTRLTVT.

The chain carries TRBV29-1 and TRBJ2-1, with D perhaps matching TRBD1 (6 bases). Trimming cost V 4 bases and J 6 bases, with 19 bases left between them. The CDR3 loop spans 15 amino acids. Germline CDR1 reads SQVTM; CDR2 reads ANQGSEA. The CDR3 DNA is TGCAGCGTTGGTCCAGGGGCCTCCCGGGCCAATGAGCAGTTCTTC. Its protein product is CSVGPGASRANEQFF.

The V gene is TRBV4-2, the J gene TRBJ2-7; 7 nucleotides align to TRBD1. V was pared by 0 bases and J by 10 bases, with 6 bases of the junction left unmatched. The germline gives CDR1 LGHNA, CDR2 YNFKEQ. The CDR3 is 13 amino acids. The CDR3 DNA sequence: TGTGCCAGCAGCCAAGATCTACAGGGGAATCAGTACTTC. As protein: CASSQDLQGNQYF.

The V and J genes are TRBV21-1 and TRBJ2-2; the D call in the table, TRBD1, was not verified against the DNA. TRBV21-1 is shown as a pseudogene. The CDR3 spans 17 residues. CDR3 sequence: CASSTLVGQRRTGELFF. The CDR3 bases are TGTGCCAGCAGCACCCTCGTGGGGCAGAGACGGACCGGGGAGCTGTTTTTT.

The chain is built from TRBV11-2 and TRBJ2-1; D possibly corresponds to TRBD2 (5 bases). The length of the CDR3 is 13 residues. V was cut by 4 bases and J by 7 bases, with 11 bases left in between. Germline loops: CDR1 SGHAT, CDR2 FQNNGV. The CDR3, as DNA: TGTGCCAGCAGCTGGACTGCTTGGAATGAGCAGTTCTTC. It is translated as CASSWTAWNEQFF. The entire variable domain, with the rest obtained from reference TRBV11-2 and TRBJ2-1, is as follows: EAGVAQSPRYKIIEKRQSVAFWCNPISGHATLYWYQQILGQGPKLLIQFQNNGVVDDSQLPKDRFSAERLKGVDSTLKIQPAKLEDSAVYLCASSWTAWNEQFFGPGTRLTVL.

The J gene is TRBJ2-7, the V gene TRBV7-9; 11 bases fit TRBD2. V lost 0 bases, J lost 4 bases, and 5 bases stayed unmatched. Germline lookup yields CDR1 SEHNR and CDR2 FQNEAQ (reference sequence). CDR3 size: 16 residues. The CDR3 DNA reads TGTGCCAGCAGCTTAGCGATTAGCGGGAGGGCATACGAGCAGTACTTC. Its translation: CASSLAISGRAYEQYF.

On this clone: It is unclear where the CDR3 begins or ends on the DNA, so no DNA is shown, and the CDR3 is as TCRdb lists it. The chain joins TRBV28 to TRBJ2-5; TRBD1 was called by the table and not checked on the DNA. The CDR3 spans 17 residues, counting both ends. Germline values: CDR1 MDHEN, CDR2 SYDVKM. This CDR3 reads CASSSSFLRDRQETQYF.

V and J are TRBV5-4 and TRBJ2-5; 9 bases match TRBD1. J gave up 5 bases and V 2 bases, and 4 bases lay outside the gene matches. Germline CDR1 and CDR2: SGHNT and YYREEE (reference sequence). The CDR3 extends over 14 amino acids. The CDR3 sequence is CASSLTGGGETQYF. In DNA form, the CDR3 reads TGTGCCAGCAGCTTAACAGGGGGCGGGGAGACCCAGTACTTC.

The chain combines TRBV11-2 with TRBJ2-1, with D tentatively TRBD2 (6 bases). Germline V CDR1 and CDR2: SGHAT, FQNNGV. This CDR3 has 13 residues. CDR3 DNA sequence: TGTGCAGGGCGGAGCGGGTATCACAATGAGCAGTTCTTC. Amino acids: CAGRSGYHNEQFF.

The CDR3 region is CASSLGGTILWEQYF. The CDR3, as DNA: TGTGCCAGCAGTTTAGGAGGGACTATCCTCTGGGAGCAGTACTTC. The rearrangement links TRBV27 to TRBJ2-7; 7 bases are a match to TRBD2. Germline CDR1 is MNHEY and CDR2 is SMNVEV (reference sequence). V shed 2 bases, J shed 7 bases, and the junction held 11 bases outside the gene matches. This CDR3 comprises 15 residues.

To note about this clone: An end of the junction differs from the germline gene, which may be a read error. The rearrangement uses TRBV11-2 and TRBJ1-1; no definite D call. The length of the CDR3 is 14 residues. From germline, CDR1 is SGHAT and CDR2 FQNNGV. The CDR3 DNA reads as TGTGCCAGCAGCTTGGGGAGGATGAACGCTGAAGCTTTCTTT. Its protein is CASSLGRMNAEAFF.

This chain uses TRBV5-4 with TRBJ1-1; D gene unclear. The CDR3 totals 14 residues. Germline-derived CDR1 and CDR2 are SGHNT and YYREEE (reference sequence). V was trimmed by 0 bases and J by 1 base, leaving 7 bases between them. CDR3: CASSLDGQNTEAFF. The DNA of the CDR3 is TGTGCCAGCAGCTTGGATGGGCAGAACACTGAAGCTTTCTTT.

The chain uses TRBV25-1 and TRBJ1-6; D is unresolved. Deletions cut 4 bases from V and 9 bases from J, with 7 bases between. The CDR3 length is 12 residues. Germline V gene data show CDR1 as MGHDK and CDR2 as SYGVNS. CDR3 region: CASSGEPSPLHF. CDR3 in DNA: TGTGCCAGCAGTGGAGAACCTTCACCCCTCCACTTT. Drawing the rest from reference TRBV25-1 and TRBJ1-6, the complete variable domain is EADIYQTPRYLVIGTGKKITLECSQTMGHDKMYWYQQDPGMELHLIHYSYGVNSTEKGDLSSESTVSRIRTEHFPLTLESARPSHTSQYLCASSGEPSPLHFGNGTRLTVT.

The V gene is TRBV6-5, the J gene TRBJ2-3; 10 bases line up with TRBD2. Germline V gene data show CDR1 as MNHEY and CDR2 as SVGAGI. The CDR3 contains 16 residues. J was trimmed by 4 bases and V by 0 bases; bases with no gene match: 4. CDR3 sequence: CASSYSLAGGPDTQYF. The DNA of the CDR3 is TGTGCCAGCAGTTACTCGTTAGCGGGAGGCCCAGATACGCAGTATTTT.

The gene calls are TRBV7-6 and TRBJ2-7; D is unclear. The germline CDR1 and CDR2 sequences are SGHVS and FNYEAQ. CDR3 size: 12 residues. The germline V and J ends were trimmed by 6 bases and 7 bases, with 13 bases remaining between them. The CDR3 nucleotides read TGTGCCAGCAGTCCCCACCTAGGAGAGCAGTACTTC. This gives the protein CASSPHLGEQYF.

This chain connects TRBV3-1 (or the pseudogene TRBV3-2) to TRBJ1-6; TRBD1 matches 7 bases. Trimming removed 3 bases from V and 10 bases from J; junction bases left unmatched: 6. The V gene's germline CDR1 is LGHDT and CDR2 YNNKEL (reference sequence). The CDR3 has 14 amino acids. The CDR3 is CASSHQGGDSPLHF. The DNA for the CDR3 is TGTGCCAGCAGCCATCAGGGGGGAGACTCACCCCTCCACTTT.

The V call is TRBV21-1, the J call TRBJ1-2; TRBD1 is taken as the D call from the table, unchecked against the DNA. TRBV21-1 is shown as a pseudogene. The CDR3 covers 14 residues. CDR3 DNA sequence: TGTGCCAGCAGCAGAGACAGGGTTAACTATGGCTACACCTTC. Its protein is CASSRDRVNYGYTF.

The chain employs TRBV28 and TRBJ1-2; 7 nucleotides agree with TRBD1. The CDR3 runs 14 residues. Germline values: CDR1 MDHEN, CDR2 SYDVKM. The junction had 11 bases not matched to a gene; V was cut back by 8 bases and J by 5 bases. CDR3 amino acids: CASYGQGGAYGYTF. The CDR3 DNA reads TGTGCCAGCTACGGACAAGGGGGCGCATATGGCTACACCTTC.

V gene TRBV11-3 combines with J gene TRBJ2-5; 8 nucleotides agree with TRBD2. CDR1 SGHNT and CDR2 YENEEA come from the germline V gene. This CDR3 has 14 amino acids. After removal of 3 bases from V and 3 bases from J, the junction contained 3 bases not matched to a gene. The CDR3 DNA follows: TGTGCCAGCAGCTTCGGGACTAGGGAAGAGACCCAGTACTTC. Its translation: CASSFGTREETQYF. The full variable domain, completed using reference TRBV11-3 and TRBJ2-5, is EAGVVQSPRYKIIEKKQPVAFWCNPISGHNTLYWYLQNLGQGPELLIRYENEEAVDDSQLPKDRFSAERLKGVDSTLKIQPAELGDSAVYLCASSFGTREETQYFGPGTRLLVL.

CDR3 nucleotide sequence: TGCAGCGGAGAGTTCGGAAACACCATATATTTT. This encodes CSGEFGNTIYF. The chain is built from TRBV29-1 and TRBJ1-3; D is unresolved. There are 11 residues in the CDR3. Germline V gene data show CDR1 as SQVTM and CDR2 as ANQGSEA. Trimming took off 7 bases at V and 4 bases at J, with 8 bases between the two ends. Full variable domain (missing parts from reference TRBV29-1 and TRBJ1-3): SAVISQKPSRDICQRGTSLTIQCQVDSQVTMMFWYRQQPGQSLTLIATANQGSEATYESGFVIDKFPISRPNLTFSTLTVSNMSPEDSSIYLCSGEFGNTIYFGEGSWLTVV.

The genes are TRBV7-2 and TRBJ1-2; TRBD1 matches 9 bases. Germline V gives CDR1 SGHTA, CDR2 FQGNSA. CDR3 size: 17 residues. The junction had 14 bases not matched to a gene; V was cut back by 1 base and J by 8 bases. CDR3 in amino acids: CASSLEQGAGVTMGYTF. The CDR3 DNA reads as TGTGCCAGCAGCTTAGAACAGGGGGCGGGGGTAACTATGGGCTACACCTTC.

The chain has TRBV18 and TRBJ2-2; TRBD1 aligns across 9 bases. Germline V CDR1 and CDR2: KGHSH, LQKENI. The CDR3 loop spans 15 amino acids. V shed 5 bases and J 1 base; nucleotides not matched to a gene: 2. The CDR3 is CASSAGQGNTGELFF. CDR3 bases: TGTGCCAGCTCAGCGGGACAGGGGAACACCGGGGAGCTGTTTTTT.

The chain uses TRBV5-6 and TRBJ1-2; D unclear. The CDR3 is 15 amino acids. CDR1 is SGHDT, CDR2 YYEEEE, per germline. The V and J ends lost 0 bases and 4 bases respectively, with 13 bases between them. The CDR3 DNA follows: TGTGCCAGCAGCTTGGGACTCCTCTTTATCTATGGCTACACCTTC. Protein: CASSLGLLFIYGYTF.

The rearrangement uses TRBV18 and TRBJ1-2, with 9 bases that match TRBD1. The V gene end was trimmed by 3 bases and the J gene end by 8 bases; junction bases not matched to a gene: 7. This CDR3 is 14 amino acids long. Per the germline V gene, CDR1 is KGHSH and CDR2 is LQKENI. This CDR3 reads CASSPNKGTGGYTF. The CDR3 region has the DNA TGTGCCAGCTCACCGAACAAGGGGACAGGGGGCTACACCTTC.

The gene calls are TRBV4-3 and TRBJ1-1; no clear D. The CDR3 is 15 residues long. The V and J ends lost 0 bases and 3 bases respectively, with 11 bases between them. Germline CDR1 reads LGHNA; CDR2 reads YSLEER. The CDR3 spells CASSQDANGDTEAFF. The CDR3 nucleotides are TGCGCCAGCAGCCAAGATGCGAACGGGGACACTGAAGCTTTCTTT.

Written as DNA, the CDR3 is TGTGCCAGCAGCCAAGGGTTTTCCGACCGTGCGGACTCCCACTCCTACGAGCAGTACTTC. Residues: CASSQGFSDRADSHSYEQYF. The chain recombines TRBV3-1 (or the pseudogene TRBV3-2) with TRBJ2-7; D is possibly TRBD2 (5 bases). V was clipped by 1 base and J by 0 bases, with 25 bases between them. CDR1 and CDR2 from the germline V gene are LGHDT and YNNKEL (reference sequence). This CDR3 is built from 20 residues.

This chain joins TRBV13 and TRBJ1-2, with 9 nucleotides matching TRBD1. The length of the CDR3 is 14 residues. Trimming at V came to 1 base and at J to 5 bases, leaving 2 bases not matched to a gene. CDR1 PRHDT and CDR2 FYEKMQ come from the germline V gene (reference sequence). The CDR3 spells CASSLDRGQYGYTF. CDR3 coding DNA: TGTGCCAGCAGCTTAGACAGGGGGCAATATGGCTACACCTTC.

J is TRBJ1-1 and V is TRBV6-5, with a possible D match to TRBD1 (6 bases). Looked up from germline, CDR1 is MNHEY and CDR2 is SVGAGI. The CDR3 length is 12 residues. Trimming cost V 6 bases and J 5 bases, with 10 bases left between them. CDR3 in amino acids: CASSRGATEAFF. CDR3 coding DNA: TGTGCCAGCAGCCGGGGGGCGACTGAAGCTTTCTTT.

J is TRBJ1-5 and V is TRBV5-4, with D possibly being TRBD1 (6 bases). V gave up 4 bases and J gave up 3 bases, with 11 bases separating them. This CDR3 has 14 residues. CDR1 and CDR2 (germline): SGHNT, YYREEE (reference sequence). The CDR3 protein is CASSQDRDNQPQHF. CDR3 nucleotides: TGTGCCAGCAGCCAGGACAGAGACAATCAGCCCCAGCATTTT.